The present T cell receptor (beta chain) was sequenced within a study of cytotoxic CD8 clonotypes in ibrutinib-treated CLL. Trimming cost V 6 bases and J 6 bases, with 18 bases left between them. The germline V gene has CDR1 SQVTM and CDR2 ANQGSEA. The CDR3 has 13 amino acids. Libraries were prepared by immunoSEQ multiplex PCR; TCRdb keeps only in-frame clonotypes and omits some of them. The repertoire holds 200,000 to 250,000 clones, 60% to 75% seen once, with 15% to 19% in the top ten. This chain uses TRBV29-1 with TRBJ2-7, with a tentative D call TRBD2 (6 bases). The clonotype comes from a human donor with chronic lymphocytic leukemia. The sample consisted of PBMCs, taken after 24 months of ibrutinib treatment. The CDR3: CSVARSGSTEQYF. The CDR3, as DNA: TGCAGCGTCGCCCGGAGCGGGTCCACCGAGCAGTACTTC.